This paragraph covers one TCR beta chain sequence. It has no known antigen specificity. Nothing much larger sits one base from this clone, and base qualities are not available. Libraries were constructed by PCR. Sequencing was carried out with an Illumina HiSeq 2500. TCR library preparation used molecular barcoding, with unique molecular identifiers applied to normalize quantification of the TCRbeta repertoire. The public sequencing data were trimmed at Q25 with fastp and processed into clonotypes with MiXCR by TCRdb, which kept only in-frame beta chains. Rows are unified per CDR3 protein, each entry keeping the most common DNA and genes. The sample records about 420,000 distinct CDR3 sequences, about 11% of which are singletons. The leading ten clones occupy approximately 5% of the sample. According to the germline V gene, CDR1 reads ENHRY and CDR2 reads SYGVKD. Between the V and J ends, shortened by 2 bases and 2 bases respectively, the junction contains 15 bases. The CDR3 runs 16 amino acids, cysteine and phenylalanine included. This entry keeps only the CDR3 DNA: 48 bases, framed from base 1.

This specimen belongs to a study of T-cell reconstitution after alpha-beta-depleted transplantation in children (dated by TCRdb to the mid-2010s). About the investigation overall: Using TCR repertoire profiling, the study quantitatively followed how T-cell immune reconstitution unfolded in children after TCRalphabeta/CD19-depleted allogeneic hematopoietic cell transplantation.

The TCR was taken from a human donor who donated a stem cell graft to a child with acute myeloid leukemia. Recombination connected TRBV10-3 to TRBJ1-2; TRBD1 might be the D gene, on 5 matching bases. The sequencing used PBMCs from the stem cell graft donor, collected from the stem cell graft. The base sequence is TGTGCCATCAGTGAGAGATCCCGCGGGGCGAACTATGGCTACACCTTC. This gives the protein CAISERSRGANYGYTF.